One sample yielded the 20 T cell receptor beta chains listed below, sequenced in a study of shared clonotypes between healthy human individuals. Naive CD8 populations comprised CD45RO-negative cells positively selected for CCR7, excluding terminally differentiated effector memory CD45RA+ cells. Profiled with immunoSEQ multiplex PCR; TCRdb holds only in-frame clones, not every one. The sample yields about 1,800,000 clones, about 95% seen once. The material sequenced was naive CD8+ T cells sorted from blood. These receptors were taken from a man younger than 35 in good health.

As regards this clone: Other DNA sequences in the same sample also yield this CDR3. The V and J genes are TRBV27 and TRBJ2-7; 11 bases agree with TRBD1. The length of the CDR3 is 15 residues. Germline CDR1 and CDR2: MNHEY and SMNVEV (reference sequence). The V segment lost 2 bases and the J segment 7 bases; nucleotides outside the gene matches: 7. The CDR3 nucleotides read TGTGCCAGCAGTTTACTTGGACAGGGGGCCCGGGAGCAGTACTTC. Its translation: CASSLLGQGAREQYF.

The CDR3 DNA follows: TGTGCCAGCAGGACAATAGGGGGAAGGAACACCGGGGAGCTGTTTTTT. Amino acids: CASRTIGGRNTGELFF. V and J are TRBV7-9 and TRBJ2-2; a possible D gene is TRBD1 (6 bases). Germline-derived CDR1 and CDR2 are SEHNR and FQNEAQ (reference sequence). The germline V and J ends were trimmed by 6 bases and 1 base, with 15 bases remaining between them. The CDR3 sequence is 16 residues long.

This chain uses TRBV7-8 with TRBJ2-5, with TRBD2 matching over 10 bases. J was trimmed by 5 bases and V by 0 bases; bases with no gene match: 9. From germline, CDR1 is SGHVS and CDR2 FQNEAQ. CDR3 length: 17 residues. In DNA form, the CDR3 reads TGTGCCAGCAGCTTAGCTCGGCCGGGACTAGCGTTGGAGACCCAGTACTTC. Amino acids: CASSLARPGLALETQYF.

The chain employs TRBV27 and TRBJ2-3; D gene ambiguous. The CDR3 runs 17 residues. Between the trimmed V and J ends, which lost 3 bases and 2 bases, there was a span of 18 bases. Germline lookup yields CDR1 MNHEY and CDR2 SMNVEV (reference sequence). CDR3 bases: TGTGCCAGCAGTTTCATCCCTTCGGCGAGTTACACAGATACGCAGTATTTT. It is translated as CASSFIPSASYTDTQYF.

The chain employs TRBV4-1 and TRBJ2-7; D is unclear. CDR3 length: 13 amino acids. Germline V CDR1 and CDR2: MGHRA, YSYEKL. Deletions cut 6 bases from V and 1 base from J, with 10 bases between. This chain's CDR3 is CASRRDASYEQYF. The DNA of the CDR3 is TGCGCCAGCAGGAGAGACGCTTCCTACGAGCAGTACTTC.

The V gene is TRBV6-5, the J gene TRBJ1-3; the match to TRBD1 covers 7 bases. CDR1 and CDR2 (germline): MNHEY, SVGAGI. After removal of 5 bases from V and 3 bases from J, the junction contained 7 bases not matched to a gene. The CDR3 runs to 15 residues. The CDR3: CASSPTGHIGNTIYF. For the CDR3, the DNA is TGTGCCAGCAGTCCGACAGGGCATATTGGAAACACCATATATTTT.

This clone was seen just once. J is TRBJ1-1 and V is TRBV19, with 9 bases aligning to TRBD1. The CDR3 has 16 amino acids. CDR1 and CDR2 from the germline V gene are LNHDA and SQIVND (reference sequence). Trimming removed 3 bases from V and 6 bases from J; junction bases left unmatched: 11. This CDR3 reads CASSISLWDRDPEAFF. CDR3 nucleotides: TGTGCCAGTAGTATTTCTCTGTGGGACAGGGATCCTGAAGCTTTCTTT.

The chain has TRBV28 and TRBJ2-7; TRBD2 might be the D (6 bases). There are 15 residues in the CDR3. V was cut by 7 bases and J by 0 bases, with 16 bases left in between. Germline CDR1 and CDR2: MDHEN and SYDVKM. DNA for the CDR3: TGTGCCAGCACCCTGGCAGGGACTTACTCCTACGAGCAGTACTTC. Amino acids: CASTLAGTYSYEQYF. Full variable domain (missing parts from reference TRBV28 and TRBJ2-7): DVKVTQSSRYLVKRTGEKVFLECVQDMDHENMFWYRQDPGLGLRLIYFSYDVKMKEKGDIPEGYSVSREKKERFSLILESASTNQTSMYLCASTLAGTYSYEQYFGPGTRLTVT.

This clone has more than one count but fewer than ten. This same CDR3 is encoded by further DNA sequences in the sample. The V gene is TRBV7-9, the J gene TRBJ2-7; D call uncertain. The CDR3 runs 11 residues. Germline V gene lookup returns CDR1 SEHNR and CDR2 FQNEAQ (reference sequence). V gave up 5 bases and J gave up 3 bases, with 5 bases separating them. The CDR3 protein is CASSPDYEQYF. The DNA of the CDR3 is TGTGCCAGCAGCCCCGACTACGAGCAGTACTTC.

This clone was detected once. At one end the junction does not follow the germline gene, possibly because of a read error. This chain connects TRBV5-5 to TRBJ1-6, with D perhaps TRBD1 (6 bases). Germline CDR1 SGHKS, CDR2 YYEKEE (reference sequence). The CDR3 spans 15 residues. DNA of the CDR3: TGTGCCAGCCGGCGGGGGCGCGATCCATATTCATCCCTCCACTTT. This sequence encodes CASRRGRDPYSSLHF.

A note on this clone: The sample has other DNA sequences that encode this CDR3 too. The chain links TRBV7-6 to TRBJ2-7, with 7 positions matching TRBD1. The CDR3 covers 14 residues. V lost 1 base and J lost 2; bases outside the gene matches: 2. Germline loops: CDR1 SGHVS, CDR2 FNYEAQ. In DNA, the CDR3 is TGTGCCAGCAGCTTAGGGGACAGCACCTACGAGCAGTACTTC. It translates to CASSLGDSTYEQYF.

The chain is built from TRBV11-2 and TRBJ1-5; D is uncertain. In germline, CDR1 is SGHAT, CDR2 FQNNGV. The CDR3 extends over 13 amino acids. The ends were cut back, 0 bases at V and 10 bases at J, with 10 bases in the middle. Here the CDR3 DNA reads TGTGCCAGCAGCTTAGATCCGAAGGGCCCCCAGCATTTT. Protein: CASSLDPKGPQHF. The full variable domain, with the rest looked up from reference TRBV11-2 and TRBJ1-5, is EAGVAQSPRYKIIEKRQSVAFWCNPISGHATLYWYQQILGQGPKLLIQFQNNGVVDDSQLPKDRFSAERLKGVDSTLKIQPAKLEDSAVYLCASSLDPKGPQHFGDGTRLSIL.

The V gene is TRBV5-4, the J gene TRBJ1-2; D perhaps matches TRBD1 (6 bases). CDR1 is SGHNT and CDR2 is YYREEE in the germline V gene (reference sequence). Trimming shortened V by 4 bases and J by 4 bases, and 17 bases separated the two germline ends. CDR3 length equals 15 residues. CDR3 sequence: CASSGGRGGGYGYTF. The CDR3 DNA reads TGTGCCAGCAGCGGTGGACGGGGAGGGGGCTATGGCTACACCTTC.

This rearrangement joins TRBV2 to TRBJ2-1; D perhaps matches TRBD1 (5 bases). The V end lost 1 base, the J end lost 5 bases, and 12 bases lay between the germline ends. The CDR3 is made up of 15 amino acids. Germline values: CDR1 SNHLY, CDR2 FYNNEI. The CDR3 DNA reads as TGTGCCAGCAGTGAAGAAGGGGCGGAAAACAATGAGCAGTTCTTC. It is translated as CASSEEGAENNEQFF.

This chain connects TRBV7-6 to TRBJ2-7, with a possible D match to TRBD1 (5 bases). Germline V gene lookup returns CDR1 SGHVS and CDR2 FNYEAQ. This CDR3 is built from 15 residues. Trimming pared 1 base from V and 2 bases from J, leaving 12 bases between. The CDR3 DNA reads TGTGCCAGCAGCTTAGACCCCTCGACAGCCTACGAGCAGTACTTC. Translating it yields CASSLDPSTAYEQYF.

V gene TRBV19 combines with J gene TRBJ2-3; D gene uncertain. The germline CDR1 and CDR2 sequences are LNHDA and SQIVND (reference sequence). The CDR3 contains 14 residues. Deletions cut 3 bases from V and 2 bases from J, with 9 bases between. In DNA form, the CDR3 reads TGTGCCAGTAGTATGATGGCGGTCACAGATACGCAGTATTTT. The encoded protein is CASSMMAVTDTQYF.

V and J are TRBV5-1 and TRBJ2-3, with 8 nucleotides matching TRBD2. The CDR3 runs to 18 residues. Germline V gives CDR1 SGHRS, CDR2 YFSETQ. Germline trimming cut 1 base from V and 2 bases from J; bases unmatched to any gene: 12. CDR3 nucleotide sequence: TGCGCCAGCAGCTTGAGCCTAGCGGGTCCCCCGTTCACAGATACGCAGTATTTT. As protein: CASSLSLAGPPFTDTQYF.

The CDR3, as DNA: TGTGCCAGCGGGGACGGCCCCTACGAGCAGTACTTC. Amino acids: CASGDGPYEQYF. This chain connects TRBV5-6 to TRBJ2-7; D might be TRBD1 or TRBD2, each matching 5 bases. Germline CDR1 reads SGHDT; CDR2 reads YYEEEE. Trimming stripped 7 bases from V and 2 bases from J, with 10 bases between. CDR3 length: 12 residues.

This chain links TRBV2 with TRBJ1-5, with 8 bases aligning to TRBD1. The CDR3 is made up of 15 amino acids. The V segment lost 6 bases and the J segment 3 bases; nucleotides outside the gene matches: 7. Germline loops: CDR1 SNHLY, CDR2 FYNNEI. The CDR3 protein is CASRTGQGTNQPQHF. The CDR3 DNA follows: TGTGCCAGCAGAACTGGACAGGGTACCAATCAGCCCCAGCATTTT.

The chain is built from TRBV21-1 and TRBJ1-1; the DNA was not used to check the table's D call, TRBD1. TRBV21-1 is a recognized pseudogene. The CDR3 loop spans 17 amino acids. The CDR3 nucleotides are TGTGCCAGCAGCACCGGGACAGGGGGTTCCCTAAACACTGAAGCTTTCTTT. It yields the protein CASSTGTGGSLNTEAFF.